This entry features one T cell receptor (beta chain) sequence. This entry is derived from a study of blood T cell repertoires in COVID-19. CDR3 length: 18 amino acids. Per germline, CDR1 LNHDA and CDR2 SQIVND (reference sequence). Germline trimming cut 2 bases from V and 8 bases from J; bases unmatched to any gene: 16. Using immunoSEQ multiplex PCR, the repertoire was profiled, and TCRdb retains in-frame clones only, with some absent. The sample lists 160,000 or so clones; more than 75% were seen once. The sample taken for sequencing was PBMCs or T cells enriched from blood (not recorded which). The TCR was taken from a human donor with acute COVID-19. The donor label of this sample is uncertain. V gene TRBV19 combines with J gene TRBJ2-1, with 9 bases lining up with TRBD2. This CDR3 is CASSIKWSRLAGHDEQFF. The CDR3 nucleotides are TGTGCCAGTAGTATAAAATGGAGCCGGCTAGCGGGGCACGATGAGCAGTTCTTC. The variable domain in full, with the rest retrieved from reference TRBV19 and TRBJ2-1, is DGGITQSPKYLFRKEGQNVTLSCEQNLNHDAMYWYRQDPGQGLRLIYYSQIVNDFQKGDIAEGYSVSREKKESFPLTVTSAQKNPTAFYLCASSIKWSRLAGHDEQFFGPGTRLTVL.